The 18 T cell receptor beta chains reported below all come from one sample, sequenced in a study of blood T cell repertoires in COVID-19. The method was immunoSEQ multiplex PCR; TCRdb's version includes in-frame clones alone and lacks a portion of them. The sample shows about 310,000 clones, approximately 86% of them seen only once. Material: PBMCs or T cells enriched from blood (not recorded which). The source is a woman under 30 who had recovered from COVID-19.

This chain uses TRBV4-3 with TRBJ1-6; D gene unclear. Looked up from germline, CDR1 is LGHNA and CDR2 is YSLEER. The length of the CDR3 is 13 residues. Trimming took off 2 bases at V and 10 bases at J, with 9 bases between the two ends. Here the CDR3 reads CASSQSASSPLHF. The CDR3 nucleotides are TGCGCCAGCAGCCAAAGCGCGTCGTCACCCCTCCACTTT.

V is TRBV18 and J is TRBJ1-1; D not resolved. Trimming took off 3 bases at V and 0 bases at J, with 14 bases between the two ends. CDR1 is KGHSH, CDR2 LQKENI, per germline. This CDR3 is 16 amino acids long. The CDR3 loop is CASSPQHRTMNTEAFF. CDR3 coding DNA: TGTGCCAGCTCACCGCAACACCGCACTATGAACACTGAAGCTTTCTTT.

The chain carries TRBV6-5 and TRBJ1-1; D is unresolved. The length of the CDR3 is 15 residues. Germline V gene lookup returns CDR1 MNHEY and CDR2 SVGAGI. Trimming cost V 8 bases and J 3 bases, with 19 bases left between them. CDR3 bases: TGTGCCAGCTTAGCCCCGCTCGGAGTTTACACTGAAGCTTTCTTT. Translated, it gives CASLAPLGVYTEAFF.

CDR3 loop: CASSQVIPYQETQYF. Written as DNA, the CDR3 is TGTGCCAGCAGTCAGGTAATACCGTACCAAGAGACCCAGTACTTC. V and J are TRBV6-2 or TRBV6-3 and TRBJ2-5; D remains ambiguous. This CDR3 has 15 amino acids. V lost 5 bases and J 0 bases, leaving 13 bases between the germline ends. Germline V gene data show CDR1 as MNHEY and CDR2 as SVGEGT.

V gene TRBV7-3 combines with J gene TRBJ2-5, with TRBD2 matching 9 bases. V trimming: 1 base; J trimming: 4 bases; junction bases outside the gene matches: 10. The CDR3 has 17 residues. Germline-derived CDR1 and CDR2 are SGHTA and FQGTGA. The CDR3 region is CASSLNGLAGMPETQYF. The CDR3 DNA reads as TGTGCCAGCAGCTTAAATGGTCTAGCGGGAATGCCAGAGACCCAGTACTTC.

This chain uses TRBV14 with TRBJ2-7; tentative D call: TRBD1 (6 bases). Per the germline V gene, CDR1 is SGHDN and CDR2 is FVKESK. Between the trimmed V and J ends, which lost 6 bases and 3 bases, there was a span of 18 bases. The CDR3 is 15 residues long. The CDR3 nucleotides read TGTGCCAGCAGTCCACGGTGGGGCAGGGGCTACGAGCAGTACTTC. Residues: CASSPRWGRGYEQYF. The whole variable domain, remainder taken from reference TRBV14 and TRBJ2-7, is EAGVTQFPSHSVIEKGQTVTLRCDPISGHDNLYWYRRVMGKEIKFLLHFVKESKQDESGMPNNRFLAERTGGTYSTLKVQPAELEDSGVYFCASSPRWGRGYEQYFGPGTRLTVT.

V and J are TRBV3-1 (or the pseudogene TRBV3-2) and TRBJ1-1, with D perhaps matching TRBD1 (5 bases). Between the trimmed V and J ends, which lost 1 base and 1 base, there was a span of 7 bases. CDR1 and CDR2 from the germline V gene are LGHDT and YNNKEL (reference sequence). This CDR3 region has 14 residues. The CDR3 loop is CASSQGRGNTEAFF. The CDR3 coding sequence is TGTGCCAGCAGCCAAGGGAGGGGGAACACTGAAGCTTTCTTT.

The genes are TRBV28 and TRBJ1-6; 9 nucleotides match TRBD1. The CDR3 has 13 amino acids. Trimming cost V 6 bases and J 7 bases; bases outside gene matches: 1. CDR1 is MDHEN, CDR2 SYDVKM, per germline. This chain's CDR3 is CASRDRGNSPLHF. The CDR3 nucleotides read TGTGCCAGCAGGGACAGGGGCAATTCACCCCTCCACTTT.

This chain uses TRBV4-3 with TRBJ1-1, with TRBD1 matching over 9 bases. V lost 1 base and J lost 5; bases outside the gene matches: 5. The V gene's germline CDR1 is LGHNA and CDR2 YSLEER. The CDR3 is 15 residues long. CDR3 amino acids: CASSQGGTGRTEAFF. The CDR3 region has the DNA TGCGCCAGCAGCCAAGGAGGGACAGGGAGGACTGAAGCTTTCTTT.

This clone was counted many times. V is TRBV7-6 and J is TRBJ1-1; D is unclear. Germline V gene sequence: CDR1 SGHVS, CDR2 FNYEAQ. CDR3 length: 14 residues. Trimming took off 5 bases at V and 3 bases at J, with 13 bases between the two ends. CDR3 protein: CASSRGQSDTEAFF. In DNA form, the CDR3 reads TGTGCCAGCAGCCGCGGTCAGTCGGACACTGAAGCTTTCTTT.

The chain combines TRBV9 with TRBJ2-1; D not resolved. Germline CDR1 is SGDLS and CDR2 is YYNGEE. The CDR3 runs 14 residues. The V and J ends lost 0 bases and 3 bases respectively, with 7 bases between them. The CDR3 DNA reads as TGTGCCAGCAGCGTAGGATCTATCTACAATGAGCAGTTCTTC. Encoded protein: CASSVGSIYNEQFF.

The J gene is TRBJ2-3, the V gene TRBV18; D may be TRBD2 (6 bases). V was pared by 3 bases and J by 6 bases, with 13 bases between. There are 14 residues in the CDR3. Germline CDR1 is KGHSH and CDR2 is LQKENI. The CDR3 loop reads CASSPADGGDTQYF. DNA for the CDR3: TGTGCCAGCTCACCGGCCGACGGAGGGGATACGCAGTATTTT.

This clone was counted a single time. This chain links TRBV7-2 with TRBJ2-7; D gene unclear. Trimming removed 5 bases from V and 3 bases from J, with 17 bases in between. This CDR3 has 15 residues. Germline CDR1 is SGHTA and CDR2 is FQGNSA. CDR3 DNA sequence: TGTGCCAGCAGCCTCTCCCGCAGTCTAGGCTACGAGCAGTACTTC. Translation: CASSLSRSLGYEQYF.

Here the CDR3 reads CASSPSQGGNGYTF. Written as DNA, the CDR3 is TGTGCCAGCAGTCCGTCCCAGGGAGGCAATGGCTACACCTTC. The chain couples TRBV6-4 to TRBJ1-2; maybe TRBD1 (5 bases). V was pared by 5 bases and J by 6 bases, with 16 bases between. This CDR3 spans 14 amino acids. The V gene's germline CDR1 is MRHNA and CDR2 SNTAGT.

The chain combines TRBV7-2 with TRBJ2-3; 7 positions match TRBD2. CDR1 and CDR2 (germline): SGHTA, FQGNSA. J gave up 4 bases and V 8 bases, and 3 bases lay outside the gene matches. There are 12 residues in the CDR3. CDR3 sequence: CASLGGADTQYF. CDR3 DNA sequence: TGTGCCAGCCTGGGGGGGGCAGATACGCAGTATTTT.

This chain links TRBV4-3 with TRBJ1-1; D possibly corresponds to TRBD1 (5 bases). Trimming pared 2 bases from V and 4 bases from J, leaving 14 bases between. Germline V CDR1 and CDR2: LGHNA, YSLEER. CDR3 length: 15 residues. In DNA, the CDR3 is TGCGCCAGCAGCCAATTCGGGGGAGCGGGCACTGAAGCTTTCTTT. Amino acids: CASSQFGGAGTEAFF.

The count of this clone is one. The V and J genes are TRBV28 and TRBJ1-5; TRBD1 is a possible D gene (6 bases). This CDR3 has 14 residues. Germline V gene lookup returns CDR1 MDHEN and CDR2 SYDVKM. Trimming removed 1 base at V and 5 bases at J, with 9 bases between. For the CDR3, the DNA is TGTGCCAGCAGTTTATCGGGACACTATCAGCCCCAGCATTTT. It is translated as CASSLSGHYQPQHF.

The chain uses TRBV5-4 and TRBJ2-7; 7 bases fit TRBD2. The germline CDR1 and CDR2 sequences are SGHNT and YYREEE (reference sequence). This CDR3 comprises 14 residues. V shed 4 bases and J 4 bases; nucleotides not matched to a gene: 8. CDR3 DNA: TGTGCCAGCAGCGGCCGGGAGGAAGGATACGAGCAGTACTTC. Amino acid sequence: CASSGREEGYEQYF.